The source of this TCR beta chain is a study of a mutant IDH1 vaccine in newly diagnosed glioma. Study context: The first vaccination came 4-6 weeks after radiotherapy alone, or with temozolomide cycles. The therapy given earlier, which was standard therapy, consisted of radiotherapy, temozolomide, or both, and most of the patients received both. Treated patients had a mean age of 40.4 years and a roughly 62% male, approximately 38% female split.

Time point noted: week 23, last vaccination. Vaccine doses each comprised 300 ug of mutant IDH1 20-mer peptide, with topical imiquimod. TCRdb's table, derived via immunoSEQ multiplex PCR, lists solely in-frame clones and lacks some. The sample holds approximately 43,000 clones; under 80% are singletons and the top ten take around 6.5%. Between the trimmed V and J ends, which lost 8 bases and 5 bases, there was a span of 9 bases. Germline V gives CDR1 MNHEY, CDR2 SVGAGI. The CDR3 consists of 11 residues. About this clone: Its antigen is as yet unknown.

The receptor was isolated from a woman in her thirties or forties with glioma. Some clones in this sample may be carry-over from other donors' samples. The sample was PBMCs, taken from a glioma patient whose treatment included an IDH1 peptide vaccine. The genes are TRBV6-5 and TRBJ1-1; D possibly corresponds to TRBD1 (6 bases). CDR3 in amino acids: CASSRGTEAFF. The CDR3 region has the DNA TGTGCCAGCTCGAGGGGGACTGAAGCTTTCTTT.